This entry describes one T cell receptor beta chain. Antigen unknown. The data were taken from a study of Ad26.COV2.S vaccination and SARS-CoV-2 variants. The data were produced by immunoSEQ multiplex PCR, yet TCRdb's version contains in-frame clones alone and is incomplete. There are some 290,000 clones in the sample; about 86% occur only once, and more than 1.5% lies in the top ten. As to treatment: around 19 received Ad26.COV2.S at low or high dose, single or two shots; about 5 received placebo; per-sample allocation not given. Day 63 after the first injection of vaccine or placebo was the sampling time. General study points: Participants given vaccine showed non-spike TCR breadth similar to that of placebo recipients. Participants in the vaccine arm had higher spike-specific TCR breadth; placebo recipients had lower.

Germline V lookup: CDR1 SGHVS, CDR2 FQNEAQ. Trimming removed 6 bases at V and 2 bases at J, with 17 bases between. The CDR3 sequence is 16 residues long. The V gene is TRBV7-8, the J gene TRBJ2-1; no reliable D call. The sequences come from peripheral blood, collected in a trial of Ad26.COV2.S vaccine versus placebo. This receptor was taken from a person aged 18 to 59 who received the Ad26.COV2.S COVID-19 vaccine or a placebo. CDR3 loop: CASRSIGQLAYNEQFF. In DNA form, the CDR3 reads TGTGCCAGCAGATCCATCGGGCAGCTCGCCTACAATGAGCAGTTCTTC.